The 25 T cell receptor delta chains reported below all come from one sample, sequenced in a study of DNA immune sequencing with unique molecular identifiers (dated by TCRdb to 2020 to 2021). Libraries came from multiplex PCR. Sequencing relied on an Illumina MiniSeq. Genomic DNA was amplified with a 32-plex assay using primers for all 8 TRDV and 4 TRDJ genes covering the CDR3. A 12-nucleotide UMI was attached over around 3 barcoding PCR cycles, and a second PCR was then run with Illumina adapter primers. Clonotypes were called again by TCRdb from the public reads via CATT, and duplicate nucleotide sequences were then merged into one entry. A total of under 2,500 delta-chain clones appear in this sample, 13% to 15% of them only once. Roughly half of the sample lies in the top ten. Sequences were obtained from gamma-delta T cells enriched from blood buffy coat, or unenriched PBMCs (not recorded which). The receptors were sampled from a human donor in good health.

As to this clone: A far larger clone is just one base off, so this is likely a read error. This specimen includes other DNA sequences encoding the same CDR3. The CDR3 DNA reads TGTGCCTGTGACCTACTAGGGACAGACACCGATAAACTCATCTTT. This translates into CACDLLGTDTDKLIF. V usage is TRDV2 and J usage is TRDJ1; D is ambiguous. There are 15 residues in the CDR3. Germline V lookup: CDR1 GEAIGNYY, CDR2 EKD. The V and J ends lost 3 bases and 0 bases respectively, with 13 bases between them.

For this clone: A far larger clone is a single base away, which makes a read error likely. The sample contains more than one DNA sequence encoding this CDR3. The gene calls are TRDV2 and TRDJ1; the D gene is possibly TRDD3 (5 bases). Trimming took 0 bases from V and 6 from J, leaving 28 bases between them. The CDR3 consists of 19 residues. Germline V gives CDR1 GEAIGNYY, CDR2 EKD. The CDR3, as DNA: TGTGCCTGTGACACCCTTGTAGTGGGAGATACTGACCCCGGGAATAAACTCATCTTT. It codes for CACDTLVVGDTDPGNKLIF.

This clone has only a few counts. The protein held in TCRdb is that of a much larger clone and does not match this DNA's translation at residue 12, likely because of a read error; the protein shown is translated from the DNA. The chain recombines TRDV2 with TRDJ1; 10 bases are shared with TRDD3. The CDR3 sequence is 15 residues long. Germline V gene data show CDR1 as GEAIGNYY and CDR2 as EKD. The CDR3 nucleotides are TGTGCCTGTGACACGCTGGGGGATAAGGACGATATACTCATCTTT. Amino acid sequence: CACDTLGDKDDILIF.

This clone turned up a few times. This CDR3 is CACGTGGYVPTYTDKLIF. The CDR3 DNA follows: TGTGCCTGTGGTACTGGGGGATACGTTCCTACTTACACCGATAAACTCATCTTT. This chain connects TRDV2 to TRDJ1; the match to TRDD3 covers 13 bases. Trimming removed 5 bases from V and 0 bases from J; junction bases left unmatched: 11. This CDR3 spans 18 amino acids. From germline, CDR1 is GEAIGNYY and CDR2 EKD.

The chain combines TRDV1 with TRDJ4; 11 bases map to TRDD3. No J gene is reported in TCRdb; it was inferred here by comparing the DNA with germline. The V segment lost 0 bases and the J segment 0 bases; nucleotides outside the gene matches: 12. The CDR3 has 19 amino acids. Germline V gene lookup returns CDR1 TSWWSYY and CDR2 QGS. The CDR3 region is CALGELRTHWGIEARPLIF. CDR3 nucleotides: TGTGCTCTTGGGGAACTTCGTACGCACTGGGGGATAGAAGCCAGACCCCTGATCTTT.

This clone is medium-sized by share. Other nucleotide sequences from this sample produce the same CDR3. This sequence joins TRDV2 and TRDJ1; TRDD3 matches at 11 bases. The V gene end was trimmed by 4 bases and the J gene end by 1 base; junction bases not matched to a gene: 19. Germline V CDR1 and CDR2: GEAIGNYY, EKD. The CDR3 is made up of 20 amino acids. The CDR3 nucleotides read TGTGCCTGTGATCGAGTCCCTACGTCTGGGGGATACCCGGGCACCGATAAACTCATCTTT. It encodes CACDRVPTSGGYPGTDKLIF.

The gene calls are TRDV2 and TRDJ1; D is uncertain. Between the trimmed V and J ends, which lost 1 base and 0 bases, there was a span of 14 bases. Germline V gives CDR1 GEAIGNYY, CDR2 EKD. The CDR3 totals 16 residues. Here the CDR3 reads CACDTPLVLHTDKLIF. The CDR3 DNA sequence: TGTGCCTGTGACACACCCCTTGTACTTCACACCGATAAACTCATCTTT.

This clone was seen a handful of times. The protein TCRdb gives is from a much larger clone and does not agree with this DNA's translation at residue 17, likely a read error; the protein shown here comes from the DNA. The rearrangement uses TRDV2 and TRDJ3, with TRDD3 as a possible D gene (5 bases). Germline loops: CDR1 GEAIGNYY, CDR2 EKD. The CDR3 covers 20 residues. The CDR3 is CACDTLGTTNGSWDTREMFF. Here the CDR3 DNA reads TGTGCCTGTGACACCTTGGGGACCACGAACGGCTCCTGGGACACCCGAGAGATGTTTTTC.

This clone was seen only a few times. TCRdb assigns this DNA the protein of a much larger clone, which departs from its translation at residue 8; this likely reflects a read error, and the protein shown comes from translating the DNA. The gene calls are TRDV2 and TRDJ1, with 12 bases matching TRDD3. The germline CDR1 and CDR2 sequences are GEAIGNYY and EKD. With V trimmed by 0 bases and J by 0 bases, 13 bases remained unmatched. This CDR3 spans 20 amino acids. CDR3 bases: TGTGCCTGTGACACCGTCGCTTCTGGGGGATACGGAGGGTACACCGATAAACTCATCTTT. It yields the protein CACDTVASGGYGGYTDKLIF.

Regarding this clone: The protein TCRdb gives is from a much larger clone and does not agree with this DNA's translation at residue 8, likely a read error; the protein shown here comes from the DNA. This sequence joins TRDV2 and TRDJ1; no reliable D call. V was shortened by 4 bases and J by 0 bases, with 11 bases between the two germline ends. The CDR3 is 14 residues long. Germline V CDR1 and CDR2: GEAIGNYY, EKD. Written as DNA, the CDR3 is TGTGCCTGTGATTCGGTAGAGGACACCGATAAACTCATCTTT. Protein product: CACDSVEDTDKLIF.

A note on this clone: TCRdb shows a much larger clone's protein in place of this DNA's translation, and the two differ at residue 7, likely through a read error; the protein shown is translated from the DNA. This chain joins TRDV2 and TRDJ3, with D perhaps TRDD3 (5 bases). The CDR3 is made up of 19 amino acids. V lost 1 base to trimming and J lost 0 bases, with 15 bases between them. Germline CDR1 is GEAIGNYY and CDR2 is EKD. The CDR3 DNA follows: TGTGCCTGTGACACGGGGAGGCTACGGAGCTCCTGGGACACCCGACAGATGTTTTTC. Its protein product is CACDTGRLRSSWDTRQMFF.

Regarding this clone: TCRdb's listed protein matches a much larger clone and diverges from this DNA's translation at residue 10, likely through a read error; the protein shown comes from the DNA. The chain's CDR3 is CACDTVPELEDTRTDKLIF. The DNA of the CDR3 is TGTGCCTGTGACACCGTCCCAGAACTGGAGGATACGCGCACCGATAAACTCATCTTT. This sequence joins TRDV2 and TRDJ1; 7 bases line up with TRDD3. This CDR3 contains 19 residues. V lost 0 bases, J lost 1 base, and 16 bases stayed unmatched. Germline CDR1 is GEAIGNYY and CDR2 is EKD.

This clone is classed as medium-sized (0.01 to 0.1%). The chain uses TRDV2 and TRDJ1; D ambiguous. The CDR3 is 12 residues long. The germline CDR1 and CDR2 sequences are GEAIGNYY and EKD. V was pared by 1 base and J by 2 bases, with 4 bases between. This chain's CDR3 is CACDTGTDKLIF. DNA of the CDR3: TGTGCCTGTGACACTGGGACCGATAAACTCATCTTT.

A word on this clone: A far larger clone is one base from this, pointing to a likely read error. The sample carries other DNA sequences with the same CDR3. The chain carries TRDV1 and TRDJ1, with 10 bases lining up with TRDD3. TCRdb supplies no J gene; here it was assigned by aligning the nucleotide sequence to germline. The CDR3 runs 26 residues. Per germline, CDR1 TSWWSYY and CDR2 QGS. V lost 0 bases and J lost 0; bases outside the gene matches: 31. The CDR3, as DNA: TGTGCTCTTGGGGAACTGGGGTTCCTACAGTCCTTAACTGGGGGATCTTCTTCTCTGTACACCGATAAACTCATCTTT. This codes for CALGELGFLQSLTGGSSSLYTDKLIF.

This clone came up a few times. Since a far larger clone is one base different, this is likely a read error. This CDR3 is also generated by other DNA sequences in the sample. This chain joins TRDV2 and TRDJ3, with D possibly being TRDD3 (6 bases). This CDR3 has 20 residues. Germline V gene sequence: CDR1 GEAIGNYY, CDR2 EKD. V was trimmed by 0 bases and J by 0 bases, leaving 17 bases between them. CDR3 amino acids: CACDTLGTTNGSWDTRQMFF. The CDR3 DNA sequence: TGTGCCTGTGACACCCTGGGGACCACGAACGGCTCCTGGGACACCCGACAGATGTTTTTC.

There are a few counts of this clone. A far larger clone is one nucleotide away, so this likely arose from a read error. Other nucleotide sequences from this sample produce the same CDR3. The J gene is TRDJ1, the V gene TRDV2, with 9 bases matching TRDD3. The length of the CDR3 is 20 residues. Germline V gives CDR1 GEAIGNYY, CDR2 EKD. Losses at the gene ends were 4 bases for V and 0 bases for J; bases not matched to a gene: 20. CDR3 in amino acids: CACDNLGTGGYRTYTDKLIF. The CDR3, as DNA: TGTGCCTGTGATAACCTTGGTACGGGGGGATACCGTACATACACCGATAAACTCATCTTT.

Only a few counts were recorded for this clone. There is no V gene call, and the J gene is TRDJ1. The length of the CDR3 is 15 residues. The CDR3 sequence is CALGGRLAPVDKLIF. The CDR3 nucleotides are TGTGCTCTTGGGGGTCGGTTAGCCCCGGTCGATAAACTCATCTTT.

This clone was detected many times. The genes are TRDV2 and TRDJ1; 7 bases map to TRDD3. CDR3 size: 15 residues. The germline gives CDR1 GEAIGNYY, CDR2 EKD. J lost 1 base, V lost 2 bases, and 6 bases had no gene match. The chain's CDR3 is CACDSLGGLTDKLIF. The CDR3 DNA is TGTGCCTGTGACAGTCTGGGGGGCCTCACCGATAAACTCATCTTT.

A word on this clone: A far larger clone is a single base away, which makes a read error likely. J is TRDJ3 and V is TRDV2; D perhaps matches TRDD3 (5 bases). Assignment of the J gene here rests on matching the DNA to germline, because TCRdb gives none. Germline V lookup: CDR1 GEAIGNYY, CDR2 EKD. The CDR3 has 19 residues. This CDR3 is CACDTGGLRSSWDTRQMFF. The CDR3 DNA reads TGTGCCTGTGACACGGGGGGGCTACGGAGCTCCTGGGATACCCGACAGATGTTTTTC.

This clone occurred many times. V usage is TRDV1 and J usage is TRDJ1, with TRDD3 identical over 10 bases. TCRdb is silent on the J gene; assignment here came from matching the DNA to germline. This CDR3 is 24 amino acids long. The trim removed 3 bases at V and 0 bases at J, leaving 28 bases unmatched. Germline assignment: CDR1 TSWWSYY and CDR2 QGS. CDR3 nucleotides: TGTGCTCTTGGGGACTTCCGACAGGCCTCCTACGGGTACTGGGGGATGAAAAACACCGATAAACTCATCTTT. This codes for CALGDFRQASYGYWGMKNTDKLIF.

A word on this clone: Translating this DNA gives a protein that differs at residue 15 from the TCRdb one, which belongs to a much larger clone; a read error is likely, and the protein shown is this translation. This chain links TRDV2 with TRDJ3; 13 nucleotides line up with TRDD3. Looked up from germline, CDR1 is GEAIGNYY and CDR2 is EKD. The CDR3 extends over 20 amino acids. The CDR3: CACDKVLGDTRSWDSRQMFF. The DNA for the CDR3 is TGTGCCTGTGACAAAGTACTGGGGGATACGCGCTCCTGGGACTCCCGACAGATGTTTTTC.

About this clone: This likely reflects a read error, since a far larger clone is one base away. Other DNA sequences in this specimen translate into the identical CDR3. The chain uses TRDV2 and TRDJ1; 7 nucleotides agree with TRDD3. In germline, CDR1 is GEAIGNYY, CDR2 EKD. CDR3 length equals 15 residues. After removal of 7 bases from V and 0 bases from J, the junction contained 10 bases not matched to a gene. CDR3 region: CACDLLGTDTDKLIF. DNA of the CDR3: TGTGCCTGCGACCTACTGGGGACAGACACCGATAAACTCATCTTT.

This clone is classed as medium-sized. The DNA for the CDR3 is TGTGCCTGTGACCCCCTCGGGGATACCGATAAACTCATCTTT. Translated, it gives CACDPLGDTDKLIF. The chain joins TRDV2 to TRDJ1, with D tentatively TRDD3 (6 bases). The CDR3 runs to 14 residues. Germline V gene data show CDR1 as GEAIGNYY and CDR2 as EKD. Trimming took off 3 bases at V and 2 bases at J, with 12 bases between the two ends.

As to this clone: TCRdb's protein, taken from a much larger clone, differs from this DNA's translation at residue 16, likely owing to a read error; the protein displayed comes from the DNA. The chain uses TRDV2 and TRDJ3; possibly TRDD3 for D (5 bases). The CDR3 runs 20 residues. Germline V gene data show CDR1 as GEAIGNYY and CDR2 as EKD. CDR3 loop: CACDTLGTTNGSWDTPQMFF. CDR3 nucleotides: TGTGCCTGTGACACCTTGGGGACCACGAACGGCTCCTGGGACACCCCACAGATGTTTTTC.

As concerns this clone: It differs at one base from a far larger clone, so likely a read error. The rearrangement joins TRDV1 to TRDJ1; maybe TRDD2 (8 bases). Because TCRdb records no J gene, it was assigned here through a match of the DNA to germline. The CDR3 is made up of 25 amino acids. V gave up 0 bases and J gave up 0 bases, with 38 bases separating them. The V gene's germline CDR1 is TSWWSYY and CDR2 QGS. The CDR3 spells CALGELALHFLPRGGYARDTDKLIF. The CDR3 DNA reads as TGTGCTCTTGGGGAACTCGCCCTTCACTTCCTACCGCGTGGAGGATACGCGCGGGACACCGATAAACTCATCTTT.